A selection of T cell receptor beta chains follows, all from one sample in a study of technical replicates of blood from a handful of donors. Sequencing was performed with immunoSEQ multiplex PCR; in TCRdb, only in-frame clones are kept and a portion is missing. This table has 55,000 to 65,000 clones, just over 90% appearing once. The sample was PBMCs. Every receptor here comes from a human donor in good health. Some clones in this sample may be carry-over from other donors' samples. CDR3s include the opening cysteine and the closing phenylalanine or tryptophan. Fields, in order: D gene, clone size, CDR3 length, J gene, V gene, CDR3 DNA, CDR3 protein. D genes are given only for firm matches. Part of the rows lack a size; the others show once, few, many or a class for expanded clones.

.,.,11,TRBJ2-1,TRBV5-1,TGCGCCAGCAGCCTGGGAGAAGAGCAGTTCTTC,CASSLGEEQFF
TRBD2,.,15,TRBJ2-5,TRBV7-9,TGTGCCAGCAGCTGGACTAGCGGGGGCCAAGAGACCCAGTACTTC,CASSWTSGGQETQYF
TRBD2,.,15,TRBJ2-1,TRBV5-1,TGCGCCAGCAGCTTTGCGGGAGTACCCTACAATGAGCAGTTCTTC,CASSFAGVPYNEQFF
.,.,14,TRBJ2-7,TRBV7-2,TGTGCCAGCAGCTTATTTACAGGAACGGACGAGCAGTACTTC,CASSLFTGTDEQYF
TRBD1,.,13,TRBJ1-2,TRBV29-1,TGCAGCGGAGGGACAGGGGCGCGGTATGGCTACACCTTC,CSGGTGARYGYTF
TRBD1,.,16,TRBJ2-2,TRBV4-3,TGCGCCAGCAGCCAAGCCCGGGACAGATACACCGGGGAGCTGTTTTTT,CASSQARDRYTGELFF
.,.,14,TRBJ1-5,TRBV27,TGTGCCAGCAGTTTCAGAACAGGAGATCAGCCCCAGCATTTT,CASSFRTGDQPQHF
.,.,15,TRBJ1-2,TRBV9,TGTGCCAGCAGCGGGGTAAGGGGCCCCCTCGGGGGCTACACCTTC,CASSGVRGPLGGYTF
TRBD2,.,15,TRBJ2-2,TRBV19,TGTGCCAGTATTAGGACTAGCAGATACACCGGGGAGCTGTTTTTT,CASIRTSRYTGELFF
.,.,15,TRBJ2-5,TRBV6-5,TGTGCCAGCAGTTACTCGACCGCTCAGAGGGAGACCCAGTACTTC,CASSYSTAQRETQYF
TRBD2,.,15,TRBJ2-1,TRBV7-3,TGTGCCAGCAGCTTAGCTAGCGGGAGTCCCAATGAGCAGTTCTTC,CASSLASGSPNEQFF
TRBD1,.,15,TRBJ2-7,TRBV6-1,TGTGCCAGCAGTGACCGGGACAGGGTGAGTTGGGATCAGTACTTC,CASSDRDRVSWDQYF
TRBD2,.,14,TRBJ2-1,TRBV5-1,TGCGCCAGCAGTCCCCCGGGACTAACCAATGAGCAGTTCTTC,CASSPPGLTNEQFF
.,.,13,TRBJ2-1,TRBV4-2,TGTGCCAGCAGCCAAGAAGGGCGGAAAGGAGGGTTCTTC,CASSQEGRKGGFF
TRBD1,.,17,TRBJ1-3,TRBV4-3,TGCGCCAGCAGCCAGTCCGGGACAGGCGATACTGGAAACACCATATATTTT,CASSQSGTGDTGNTIYF
.,.,12,TRBJ2-1,TRBV30,TGTGCCTGGAGTGAGCCGGGAGCCGGGAGGTTCTTC,CAWSEPGAGRFF
.,.,11,TRBJ2-3,TRBV29-1,TGCAGCGTTCTAAGAAGAGATACGCAGTATTTT,CSVLRRDTQYF
.,.,13,TRBJ1-3,TRBV7-2,TGTGCCAGCAGCTCAGGGGCGGGCACCACCATATATTTT,CASSSGAGTTIYF
TRBD1,once,18,TRBJ2-1,TRBV5-1,TGCGCCAGCAGCTCGGGACAGGGTGGGGCTTCCTCCTACAATGAGCAGTTCTTC,CASSSGQGGASSYNEQFF
.,once,14,TRBJ2-7,TRBV5-1,TGCGCCAGCAGCTCCGGACAGTATAACTACGAGCAGTACTTC,CASSSGQYNYEQYF
.,.,11,TRBJ2-1,TRBV18,TGTGCCAGCTCGGCAGGGCATGAGCAGTTCTTC,CASSAGHEQFF
.,once,15,TRBJ2-3,TRBV7-2,TGTGCCAGCAGCTTATCCCCTTTTACAGAAGATACGCAGTATTTT,CASSLSPFTEDTQYF
.,.,14,TRBJ2-3,TRBV7-3,TGTGCCAGCAGCCCCAATCGCGGCGCCAATACGCAGTATTTT,CASSPNRGANTQYF
.,.,16,TRBJ2-6,TRBV14,TGTGCCAGCAGCCCCTACAGGGCCCCTGGGGCCAACGTCCTGACTTTC,CASSPYRAPGANVLTF
.,.,14,TRBJ1-4,TRBV6-1,TGTGCCAGCAGTGCTGGGGGCGTGGGTGAAAAACTGTTTTTT,CASSAGGVGEKLFF
TRBD2,.,16,TRBJ2-3,TRBV4-3,TGCGCCAGCAGCCAAGATTCTAGCGGAGCTTCAGATACGCAGTATTTT,CASSQDSSGASDTQYF
TRBD1,.,13,TRBJ2-7,TRBV7-2,TGTGCCAGCCATCCAGACAGGGGCTACGAGCAGTACTTC,CASHPDRGYEQYF
.,.,13,TRBJ2-2,TRBV4-3,TGCGCCAGCAGCCAAGATGAGGCCGGGGAGCTGTTTTTT,CASSQDEAGELFF
TRBD2,.,16,TRBJ2-1,TRBV4-1,TGCGCCAGCAGCCTTCCGGGGGGGTCGCTTTACAATGAGCAGTTCTTC,CASSLPGGSLYNEQFF
TRBD1,.,14,TRBJ1-2,TRBV5-7,TGTGCCAGCAGCCTTATCCAGGGGGCCGATGGCTACACCTTC,CASSLIQGADGYTF
.,.,14,TRBJ2-1,TRBV19,TGTGCCAGTAAGCAACGAGACAGCAACAATGAGCAGTTCTTC,CASKQRDSNNEQFF
TRBD1,.,18,TRBJ1-3,TRBV19,TGTGCCAGTAGTTCACCGGGACAGGGGGGCCCCCACGGAAACACCATATATTTT,CASSSPGQGGPHGNTIYF
.,.,13,TRBJ2-2,TRBV2,TGTGCCAGCAGTGTCGGGGGTAGGGGGGAGCTGTTTTTT,CASSVGGRGELFF
TRBD1,.,16,TRBJ1-1,TRBV4-2,TGTGCCAGCAGCCAAGTATTGACAGGGGAAGGCACTGAAGCTTTCTTT,CASSQVLTGEGTEAFF
.,.,11,TRBJ1-2,TRBV25-1,TGTGCCAGCACAGGAGGGTATGGCTACACCTTC,CASTGGYGYTF
.,once,14,TRBJ2-2,TRBV6-1,TGTGCCAGCAGCTTAACAGGGAGCACCGGGGAGCTGTTTTTT,CASSLTGSTGELFF
.,.,15,TRBJ2-1,TRBV4-3,TGCGCCAGCAGCCAAGATGGGCTAGCGATCAATGAGCAGTTCTTC,CASSQDGLAINEQFF
.,.,18,TRBJ2-3,TRBV7-2,TGTGCCAGCAGCTTAGTACTAACTTGGGTGGGAGACACAGATACGCAGTATTTT,CASSLVLTWVGDTDTQYF
TRBD2,.,14,TRBJ2-2,TRBV7-3,TGTGCCAGCAGCTTGCTAGCGGGACTCGGGGAGCTGTTTTTT,CASSLLAGLGELFF
.,.,11,TRBJ2-7,TRBV21-1,TGTCGAGGCAGGGGGCAGTGGGAGCAGTACTTC,CRGRGQWEQYF